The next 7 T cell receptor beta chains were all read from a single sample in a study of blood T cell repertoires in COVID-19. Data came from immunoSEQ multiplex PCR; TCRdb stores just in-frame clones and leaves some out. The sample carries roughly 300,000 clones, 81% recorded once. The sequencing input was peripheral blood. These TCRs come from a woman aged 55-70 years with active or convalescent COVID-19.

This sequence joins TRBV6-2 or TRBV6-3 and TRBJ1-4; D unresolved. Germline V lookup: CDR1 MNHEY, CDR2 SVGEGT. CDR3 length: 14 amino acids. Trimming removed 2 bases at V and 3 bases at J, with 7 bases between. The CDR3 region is CASSYRGANEKLFF. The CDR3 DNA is TGTGCCAGCAGTTACCGCGGCGCTAATGAAAAACTGTTTTTT.

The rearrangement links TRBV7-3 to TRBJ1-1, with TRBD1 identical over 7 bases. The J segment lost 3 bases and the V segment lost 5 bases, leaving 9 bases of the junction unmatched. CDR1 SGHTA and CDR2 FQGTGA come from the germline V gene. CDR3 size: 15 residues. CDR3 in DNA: TGTGCCAGCAGCCCACTAGGGGGCGGGGACACTGAAGCTTTCTTT. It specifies CASSPLGGGDTEAFF.

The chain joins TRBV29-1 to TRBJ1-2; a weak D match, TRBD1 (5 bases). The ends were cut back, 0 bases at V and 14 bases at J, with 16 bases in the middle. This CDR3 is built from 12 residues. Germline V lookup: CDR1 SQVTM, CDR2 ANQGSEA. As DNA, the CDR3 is TGCAGCGTTGAAGACGGGGGGGGATCGGGAACCTTC. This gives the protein CSVEDGGGSGTF.

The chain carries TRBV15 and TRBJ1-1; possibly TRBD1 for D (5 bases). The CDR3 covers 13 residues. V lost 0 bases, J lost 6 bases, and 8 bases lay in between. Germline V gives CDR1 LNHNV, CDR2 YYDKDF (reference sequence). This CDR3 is CATSRDWGAEAFF. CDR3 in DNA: TGTGCCACCAGCAGAGATTGGGGCGCTGAAGCTTTCTTT.

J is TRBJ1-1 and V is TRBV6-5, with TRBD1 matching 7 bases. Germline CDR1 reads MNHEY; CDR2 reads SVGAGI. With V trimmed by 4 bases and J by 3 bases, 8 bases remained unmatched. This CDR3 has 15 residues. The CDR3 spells CASSFYEGADTEAFF. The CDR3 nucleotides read TGTGCCAGCAGTTTTTACGAGGGGGCAGACACTGAAGCTTTCTTT.

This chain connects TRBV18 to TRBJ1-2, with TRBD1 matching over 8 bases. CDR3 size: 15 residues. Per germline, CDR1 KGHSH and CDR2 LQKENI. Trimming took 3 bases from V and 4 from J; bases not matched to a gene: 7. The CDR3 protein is CASSPPTGAGYGYTF. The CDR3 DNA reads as TGTGCCAGCTCACCGCCGACAGGGGCGGGCTATGGCTACACCTTC. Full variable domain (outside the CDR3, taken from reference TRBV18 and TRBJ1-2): NAGVMQNPRHLVRRRGQEARLRCSPMKGHSHVYWYRQLPEEGLKFMVYLQKENIIDESGMPKERFSAEFPKEGPSILRIQQVVRGDSAAYFCASSPPTGAGYGYTFGSGTRLTVV.

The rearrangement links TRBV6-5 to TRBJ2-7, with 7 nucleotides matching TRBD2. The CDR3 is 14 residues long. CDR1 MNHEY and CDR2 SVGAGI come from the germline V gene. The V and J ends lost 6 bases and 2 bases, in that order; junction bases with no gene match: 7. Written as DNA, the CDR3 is TGTGCCAGCAGGGGGGGAGGGTCGACCTACGAGCAGTACTTC. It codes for CASRGGGSTYEQYF.